Sequencing of this T cell receptor (beta chain) was carried out in a study of OX40 agonist ivuxolimab in advanced cancers. Study as a whole: Enrolled patients in dose escalation had cancers that were hepatocellular carcinoma, melanoma, renal cell or head and neck cancer. Roughly two fifths of patients had received prior checkpoint inhibitor therapy. Aged about 23 to 80 with a mean of 60 years, they were around 83% male.

Clones were read by immunoSEQ multiplex PCR, and TCRdb kept only the in-frame ones, dropping some. The sample has about 61,000 clones; approximately 86% are singletons. CDR1 and CDR2 from the germline V gene are MNHNY and SVGAGI (reference sequence). Trimming stripped 8 bases from V and 3 bases from J, with 16 bases between. This CDR3 region has 14 residues. This clonotype was sampled from an adult with an advanced solid tumor such as melanoma, head and neck, liver or kidney cancer. The chain has TRBV6-6 and TRBJ1-1; no clear D. The input for sequencing was CD4+ or CD8+ T cells sorted from blood, taken in a trial of the OX40 agonist ivuxolimab. For the CDR3, the DNA is TGTGCCAGCGGTCCTGGGAGGGATTACACTGAAGCTTTCTTT. Residues: CASGPGRDYTEAFF.